A selection of T cell receptor beta chains follows, all from one sample in a study of blood T cell repertoires in COVID-19. The assay was immunoSEQ multiplex PCR, and TCRdb's table has in-frame clones only and misses some. Here the sample spans fewer than 150,000 clones, about nine tenths being singletons. Sequences were obtained from peripheral blood. Every receptor here comes from a human donor in a cohort sampled during active COVID-19. Both conserved end residues are part of each CDR3. Fields, in order: J gene, D gene, CDR3 length, V gene, CDR3 protein, CDR3 DNA. The D gene is left open where the match is weak.

>TRBJ1-3|NA|15|TRBV7-9
CASTPGRGGGNTIYF
TGTGCCAGCACCCCGGGCAGGGGTGGTGGAAACACCATATATTTT
>TRBJ2-7|TRBD2|14|TRBV7-2
CASSFASGGYEQYF
TGTGCCAGCAGCTTCGCTAGCGGGGGATACGAGCAGTACTTC
>TRBJ2-1|TRBD2|16|TRBV10-3
CAISQRDYTLKNEQFF
TGTGCCATCAGTCAAAGGGACTACACCCTTAAGAATGAGCAGTTCTTC
>TRBJ2-1|NA|16|TRBV6-6
CASSYLGTSPYNEQFF
TGTGCCAGCAGTTACCTCGGGACTTCACCTTACAATGAGCAGTTCTTC
>TRBJ1-4|TRBD1|16|TRBV5-4
CASSLGGPGTGEKLFF
TGTGCCAGCAGCTTGGGGGGGCCGGGGACAGGGGAAAAACTGTTTTTT
>TRBJ1-5|NA|16|TRBV4-1
CASSQAPARGPQPQHF
TGCGCCAGCAGCCAAGCCCCCGCCAGGGGCCCTCAGCCCCAGCATTTT
>TRBJ2-1|TRBD2|14|TRBV7-3
CASSPSGGNNEQFF
TGTGCCAGCAGCCCCTCGGGGGGGAACAATGAGCAGTTCTTC
>TRBJ2-4|TRBD2|14|TRBV15
CATSDPRGGHIQYF
TGTGCCACCAGCGACCCGCGGGGGGGCCACATTCAGTACTTC
>TRBJ1-2|NA|14|TRBV29-1
CSGTEGGTLYGYTF
TGCAGCGGAACAGAGGGGGGGACACTCTATGGCTACACCTTC
>TRBJ2-7|NA|13|TRBV13
CASSLDSTYEQYF
TGTGCCAGCAGCTTAGACTCAACCTACGAGCAGTACTTC
>TRBJ1-4|TRBD1|14|TRBV4-1
CASSQGTGDEKLFF
TGCGCCAGCAGCCAAGGGACAGGGGACGAAAAACTGTTTTTT